The rows below give T cell receptor beta chains drawn from one sample of a study of cytomegalovirus exposure and HLA in healthy donors. Repertoires were generated with immunoSEQ multiplex PCR, while TCRdb's copy carries only in-frame clones and drops some. The data hold over 100,000 clones, with around 66% observed a single time. Sequenced: PBMCs. These receptors all come from a middle-aged woman in good health and CMV-seropositive. Both conserved end residues are part of each CDR3. A D gene is named only where the DNA matches it firmly. Clone sizes are given selectively: once, few, many, or a class where the clone is expanded.

J | size | V | D | length | DNA | CDR3
TRBJ2-1 | - | TRBV6-5 | - | 13 | TGTGCCAGTCGGGAGAGGGATTACAATGAGCAGTTCTTC | CASRERDYNEQFF
TRBJ1-2 | few | TRBV6-1 | - | 10 | TGTGCCAGCAGTGATCGAGGAAATACCTTC | CASSDRGNTF
TRBJ1-4 | few | TRBV28 | - | 14 | TGTGCCAGCAGTTTTCCAGGGGCCAATGAAAAACTGTTTTTT | CASSFPGANEKLFF
TRBJ1-1 | - | TRBV9 | TRBD1 | 14 | TGTGCCAGCAGCGGTGGGGACAGGGTCACTGAAGCTTTCTTT | CASSGGDRVTEAFF
TRBJ2-5 | - | TRBV27 | - | 16 | TGTGCCAGCAGTTTAAATAGCATATCATACCCAAAAAGACAGTACTTC | CASSLNSISYPKRQYF
TRBJ2-1 | - | TRBV6-1 | TRBD2 | 16 | TGTGCCAGCAGTGGGGGCGGGCTAGCGGGGCACAATGAGCAGTTCTTC | CASSGGGLAGHNEQFF
TRBJ1-1 | - | TRBV6-4 | - | 15 | TGTGCCAGCAGTGACTCTAGGACAGTGAACACTGAAGCTTTCTTT | CASSDSRTVNTEAFF
TRBJ1-2 | - | TRBV19 | - | 14 | TGTGCCAGTAGTATAGATCACACGGGAGGTGGCTACACCTTC | CASSIDHTGGGYTF
TRBJ2-7 | once | TRBV6-5 | - | 13 | TGTGCCACCGAGGGGGGGGCGGACTTCGAGCAGTACTTC | CATEGGADFEQYF
TRBJ2-7 | - | TRBV4-1 | - | 14 | TGCGCCAGCAGCCTCGGACACGGAATTGACGAGCAGTACTTC | CASSLGHGIDEQYF
TRBJ2-7 | - | TRBV9 | TRBD1 | 13 | TGTGCCAGCAGCGTTTCGGACAGGGACGAGCAGTACTTC | CASSVSDRDEQYF
TRBJ2-2 | few | TRBV6-5 | TRBD2 | 16 | TGTGCCAGCAGTTACATGGCTAGCGGGAGGGCCGGGGAGCTGTTTTTT | CASSYMASGRAGELFF
TRBJ2-7 | - | TRBV7-9 | TRBD2 | 14 | TGTGCCAGCAGCTCTAGCGGGGACCCCTACGAGCAGTACTTC | CASSSSGDPYEQYF
TRBJ2-2 | - | TRBV30 | - | 13 | TGTGCCTGGAGTTTCAGGGTCGCCGGGGAGCTGTTTTTT | CAWSFRVAGELFF
TRBJ2-1 | once | TRBV29-1 | TRBD2 | 16 | TGCAGCGTTGAATACCCGGGACTAGCGGCTCGACCCGCCTCCGTCTTC | CSVEYPGLAARPASVF
TRBJ1-1 | - | TRBV2 | - | 17 | TGTGCCAGCAGGAAGGACCGCACAGCGGGGATGAACACTGAAGCTTTCTTT | CASRKDRTAGMNTEAFF
TRBJ1-1 | few | TRBV6-5 | TRBD1 | 13 | TGTGCCAGCAAAGACAGGGTGAACACTGAAGCTTTCTTT | CASKDRVNTEAFF
TRBJ1-1 | - | TRBV27 | TRBD1 | 14 | TGTGCCAGCAGTTTATCGGGACAGCACACTGAAGCTTTCTTT | CASSLSGQHTEAFF
TRBJ2-5 | - | TRBV15 | TRBD2 | 17 | TGTGCCACCAGCAGAGTTCGGGGACTAGCGGGAGGAGAGACCCAGTACTTC | CATSRVRGLAGGETQYF
TRBJ2-6 | - | TRBV7-9 | - | 12 | TGTTCCAGCCGTACTGGGGCCAACGTCCTGACTTTC | CSSRTGANVLTF
TRBJ2-5 | few | TRBV18 | - | 14 | TGTGCCAGCTCACCCCCAGGACTACAAGAGACCCAGTACTTC | CASSPPGLQETQYF
TRBJ1-2 | - | TRBV6-1 | - | 10 | TGTGCCAGCAACCAGGATGGCTACACCTTC | CASNQDGYTF
TRBJ2-7 | - | TRBV11-2 | - | 13 | TGTGCCAGCAGAGGGGGGGATCCCTACGAGCAGTACTTC | CASRGGDPYEQYF
TRBJ1-4 | once | TRBV15 | - | 14 | TGTGCCACCAGCATCGGGGGGGCGGACGAAAAACTGTTTTTT | CATSIGGADEKLFF
TRBJ2-1 | - | TRBV19 | - | 15 | TGTGCCAGTAGTATTGGCCCAGGCTTTCCCAATGAGCAGTTCTTC | CASSIGPGFPNEQFF
TRBJ2-7 | - | TRBV5-1 | TRBD2 | 18 | TGCGCCAGCAGCTTCTATCCCCTAGCGGGGGTGAGCTCCTACGAGCAGTACTTC | CASSFYPLAGVSSYEQYF
TRBJ2-2 | - | TRBV6-4 | TRBD1 | 14 | TGTGCCAGCAGTGACAAGGGGGCGAGCGGGGAGCTGTTTTTT | CASSDKGASGELFF
TRBJ2-7 | - | TRBV18 | - | 15 | TGTGCCAGCTCACCAGTACCAGGGGACAACTACGAGCAGTACTTC | CASSPVPGDNYEQYF
TRBJ2-7 | - | TRBV6-1 | - | 15 | TGTGCCAGCAGTGAAGAGACTATTACCTCCTACGAGCAGTACTTC | CASSEETITSYEQYF
TRBJ1-1 | - | TRBV2 | - | 15 | TGTGCCAGCAGTGAACAGGGTCAGGGAACCACTGAAGCTTTCTTT | CASSEQGQGTTEAFF
TRBJ1-2 | - | TRBV19 | - | 14 | TGTGCCAGTAGTTGGGGCAGGGTGGATTATGGCTACACCTTC | CASSWGRVDYGYTF
TRBJ1-1 | - | TRBV28 | - | 13 | TGTGCCAGCAGTTTAAACTTGGGGGGGGGTGCTTTCTTT | CASSLNLGGGAFF
TRBJ1-1 | few | TRBV7-9 | - | 13 | TGTGCCAGCAGATCGACAGGGAACACTGAAGCTTTCTTT | CASRSTGNTEAFF
TRBJ1-1 | - | TRBV5-6 | - | 12 | TGTGCCAGCAGCTTAGGTTACAGTGAAGCTTTCTTT | CASSLGYSEAFF
TRBJ2-5 | - | TRBV27 | - | 13 | TGTGCCAGCAAAGTCACGGGGGTGGAGACCCAGTACTTC | CASKVTGVETQYF
TRBJ1-5 | few | TRBV28 | TRBD1 | 14 | TGTGCCAGCAGTTTGACAGGGGGCGGGGAGCCCCAGCATTTT | CASSLTGGGEPQHF
TRBJ1-6 | - | TRBV7-9 | - | 15 | TGTGCCAGCAGCGCCGGTGGACGGGGTAATTCACCCCTCCACTTT | CASSAGGRGNSPLHF
TRBJ2-3 | - | TRBV27 | - | 17 | TGTGCCAGCAGTTTTGGCTCACTTGCTAGCGCGACAGATACGCAGTATTTT | CASSFGSLASATDTQYF
TRBJ2-2 | - | TRBV27 | TRBD2 | 17 | TGTGCCAGCAGTTTATCCCCCGATCCGGGGGGCACCGGGGAGCTGTTTTTT | CASSLSPDPGGTGELFF
TRBJ2-7 | few | TRBV10-3 | TRBD2 | 13 | TGTGCCATCAGTAGCGGGAGTCTTCCCGAGCAGTACTTC | CAISSGSLPEQYF
TRBJ1-1 | few | TRBV7-8 | - | 13 | TGTGCCAGCAGCCCGTTGCAGGGGCGGGAAGCTTTCTTT | CASSPLQGREAFF
TRBJ2-5 | - | TRBV5-1 | TRBD1 | 17 | TGCGCCAGCAGCCCCGCCCGGACAGGGCTCCCCCAAGAGACCCAGTACTTC | CASSPARTGLPQETQYF
TRBJ1-1 | few | TRBV7-2 | - | 16 | TGTGCCAGCAGCTTATACGGGGGGGACGGGAACACTGAAGCTTTCTTT | CASSLYGGDGNTEAFF
TRBJ2-1 | once | TRBV7-2 | - | 13 | TGTGCCAGCAGCTTGGGAGGCGTTGTTGAGCAGTTCTTC | CASSLGGVVEQFF
TRBJ2-3 | - | TRBV30 | - | 11 | TGTGCCTGGAGTACTACAGATACGCAGTATTTT | CAWSTTDTQYF
TRBJ2-7 | - | TRBV19 | - | 13 | TGTGCCAGTAGTATATTTTCTCAGTCCGAGCAGTACTTC | CASSIFSQSEQYF
TRBJ2-7 | few | TRBV6-1 | TRBD1 | 13 | TGTGCCAGCATCCGGGACAGTGGCTACGAGCAGTACTTC | CASIRDSGYEQYF
TRBJ1-5 | - | TRBV2 | - | 15 | TGTGCCAGCAGTCGCGGGGGTTTGACAGAAGAGCCCCAGCATTTT | CASSRGGLTEEPQHF
TRBJ2-1 | - | TRBV7-9 | - | 14 | TGTGCCAGCAGCTTAGGACAGGAGTACAATGAGCAGTTCTTC | CASSLGQEYNEQFF
TRBJ2-6 | - | TRBV7-9 | - | 18 | TGTGCCAGCAGCGCTCGGGACATTCGGTCCTCTGGGGCCAACGTCCTGACTTTC | CASSARDIRSSGANVLTF
TRBJ1-2 | - | TRBV19 | TRBD1 | 14 | TGTGCCAGTAGTTCGACAGGGGGGAACTATGGCTACACCTTC | CASSSTGGNYGYTF